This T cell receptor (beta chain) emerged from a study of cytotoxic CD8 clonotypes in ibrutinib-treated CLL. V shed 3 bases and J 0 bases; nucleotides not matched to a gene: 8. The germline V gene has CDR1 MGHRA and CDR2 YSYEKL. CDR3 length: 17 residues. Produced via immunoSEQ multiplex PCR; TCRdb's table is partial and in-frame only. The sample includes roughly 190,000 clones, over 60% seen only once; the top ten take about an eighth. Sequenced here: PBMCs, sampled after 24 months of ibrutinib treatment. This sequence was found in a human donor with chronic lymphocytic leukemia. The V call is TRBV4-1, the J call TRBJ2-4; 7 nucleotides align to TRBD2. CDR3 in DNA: TGCGCCAGCAGCCAGGGGAGGGCCTATTCAGCCAAAAACATTCAGTACTTC. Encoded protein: CASSQGRAYSAKNIQYF.